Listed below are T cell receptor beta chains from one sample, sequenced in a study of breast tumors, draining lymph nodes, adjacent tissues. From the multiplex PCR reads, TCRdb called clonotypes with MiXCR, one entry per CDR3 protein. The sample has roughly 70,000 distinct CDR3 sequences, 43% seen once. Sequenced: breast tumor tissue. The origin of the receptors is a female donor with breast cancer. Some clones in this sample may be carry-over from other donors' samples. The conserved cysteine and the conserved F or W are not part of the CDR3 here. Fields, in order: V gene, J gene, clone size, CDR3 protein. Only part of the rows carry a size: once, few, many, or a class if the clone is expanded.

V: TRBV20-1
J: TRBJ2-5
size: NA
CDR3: SASPSGGAWTQY

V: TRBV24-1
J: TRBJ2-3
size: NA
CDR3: ATSPAGGSTDTQY

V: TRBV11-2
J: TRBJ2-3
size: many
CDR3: ASSLLYFPSTDTQY

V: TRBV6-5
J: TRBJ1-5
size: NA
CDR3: ASRPGTGGSQPQH

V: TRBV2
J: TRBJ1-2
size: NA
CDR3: ASSGGQYYGYT

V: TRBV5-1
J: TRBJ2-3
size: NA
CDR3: ASSLGLAGTDTQY

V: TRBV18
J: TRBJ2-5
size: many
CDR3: ASSAGPHQETQY

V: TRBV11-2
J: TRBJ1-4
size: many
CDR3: ASSRLAGANNEKLF

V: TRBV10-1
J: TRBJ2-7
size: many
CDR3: ASSVGNRVPYEQY

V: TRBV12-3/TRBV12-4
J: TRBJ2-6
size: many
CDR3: ASIEQLGANVLT

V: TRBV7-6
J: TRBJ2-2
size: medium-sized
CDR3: ASSPHLAGWNTGELF

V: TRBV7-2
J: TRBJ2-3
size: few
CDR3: ASSLGTGEDAQY

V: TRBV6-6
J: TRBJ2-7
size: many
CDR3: ASSHRGEQY

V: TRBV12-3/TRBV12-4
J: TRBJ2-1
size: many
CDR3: ATSDTGGPSNEQF

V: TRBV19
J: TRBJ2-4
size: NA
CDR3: ASSIGRGLGILY

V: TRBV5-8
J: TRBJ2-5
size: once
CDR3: ASSFVDGTFGSGTQY

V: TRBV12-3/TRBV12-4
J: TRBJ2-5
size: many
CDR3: ASRLEDGYQETQY

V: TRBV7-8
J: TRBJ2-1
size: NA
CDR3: ARDVTGGSPYNEQF

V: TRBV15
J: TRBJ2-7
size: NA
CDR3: ATSSPGQGNYEQY

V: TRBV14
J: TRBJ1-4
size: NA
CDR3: ASSPRDRGNEKLF

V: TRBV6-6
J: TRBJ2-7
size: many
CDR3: ASSYRTDRETYEQY

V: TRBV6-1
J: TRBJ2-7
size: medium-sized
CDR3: ASSSGGSYEQY

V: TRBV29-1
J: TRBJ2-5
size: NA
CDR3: SVGEGETQY

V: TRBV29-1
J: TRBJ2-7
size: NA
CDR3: SVDIGNTYERY

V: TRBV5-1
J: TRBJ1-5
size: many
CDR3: ASSLGPSEQPQH

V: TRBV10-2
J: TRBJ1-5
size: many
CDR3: ASRMGGLSNQPQH

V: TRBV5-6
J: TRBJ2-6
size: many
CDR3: ASSAQGARGANVLT

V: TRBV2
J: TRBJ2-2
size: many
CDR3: ASSNQAGGAGELF

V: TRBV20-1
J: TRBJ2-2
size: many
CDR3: SARATSGQTGELF

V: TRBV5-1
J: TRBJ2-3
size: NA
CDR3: ASSESTGEGTDTRY

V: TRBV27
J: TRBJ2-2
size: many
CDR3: ASSLSSTGELF

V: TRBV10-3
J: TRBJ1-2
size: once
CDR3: AIVFPFRVAIFLCANYGYT

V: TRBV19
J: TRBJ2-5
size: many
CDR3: ASASGQGLRDTETQY

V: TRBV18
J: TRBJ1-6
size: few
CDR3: ASSPLH

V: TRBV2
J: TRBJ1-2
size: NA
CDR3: ASSLLAGNT

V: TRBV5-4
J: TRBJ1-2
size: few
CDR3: ASSLGRGGFWGYT

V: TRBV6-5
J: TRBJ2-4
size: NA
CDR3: ASSPGVGNIQY

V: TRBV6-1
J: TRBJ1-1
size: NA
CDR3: ASSVYILNTEAF

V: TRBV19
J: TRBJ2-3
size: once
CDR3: ASSTERETQYTDTQY

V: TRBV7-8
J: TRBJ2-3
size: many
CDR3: ASSSRGDTQY

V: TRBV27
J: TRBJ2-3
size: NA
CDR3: ASSLSAGGAYNEQY

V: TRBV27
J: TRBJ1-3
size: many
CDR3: ASVIDRSSGNTIY

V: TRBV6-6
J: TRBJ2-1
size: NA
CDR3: ASTLTAYNEQF

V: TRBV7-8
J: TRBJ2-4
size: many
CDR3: ASSSRGTYLAKNIQY

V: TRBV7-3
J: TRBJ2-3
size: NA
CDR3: ASSSAYGSGTQY

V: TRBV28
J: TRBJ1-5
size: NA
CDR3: ASSSGQGYHSNQPQH

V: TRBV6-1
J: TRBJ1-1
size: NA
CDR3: ASSVQERSEAF

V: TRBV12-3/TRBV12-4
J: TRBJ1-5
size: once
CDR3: ASSLEIAGYSGLEPQH

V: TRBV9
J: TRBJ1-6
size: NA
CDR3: ASSVAPRGGEPLH

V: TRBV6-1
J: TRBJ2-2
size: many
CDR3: ASVPGGVWGELF

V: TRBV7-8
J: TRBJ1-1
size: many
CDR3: ASSGAGGVKTSEAF

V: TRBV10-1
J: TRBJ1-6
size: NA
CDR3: PGRGQGDSPLH

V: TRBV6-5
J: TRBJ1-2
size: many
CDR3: ASSYSALGGYT

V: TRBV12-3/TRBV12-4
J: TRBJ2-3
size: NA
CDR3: ASSLRGTDTQY

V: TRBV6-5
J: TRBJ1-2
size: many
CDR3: ASSLGGQGLNYGYT

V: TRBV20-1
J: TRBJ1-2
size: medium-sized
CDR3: SASLVGVDYGYT

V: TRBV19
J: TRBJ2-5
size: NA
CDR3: ASSPGDRGRGQRETQY

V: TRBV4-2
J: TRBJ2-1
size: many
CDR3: ASSQEGLAGSYNEQF

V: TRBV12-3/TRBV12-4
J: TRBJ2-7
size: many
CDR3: ASSSNLQGQGHEQY

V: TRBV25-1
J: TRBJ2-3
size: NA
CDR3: ATAGARNTDTQY